The 26 T cell receptor beta chains below come from one sample, sequenced in a study of T cells in Graves' hyperthyroidism and ophthalmopathy (dated by TCRdb to between 2018 and 2021). Receptors were amplified or captured by multiplex PCR. The sample was run on an Illumina HiSeq 2000. TCR beta CDR3 regions were amplified from RNA transcripts. The TCR CDR3 was subjected to a first round of RT-PCR using the HTBI primer set and the Qiagen OneStep RT-PCR kit. Starting from the raw public reads, TCRdb applied fastp trimming at Q25, assembled clones with MiXCR and retained in-frame beta chains. Every distinct CDR3 protein forms one entry, paired with its most common genes and DNA. The sample table lists a few hundred thousand distinct CDR3 sequences, 20% to 25% of them with a count of one. About 60% of the sample lies in the top ten. The sequencing input was blood. These receptors came from a young man with Graves' ophthalmopathy.

This clonotype was found many times. V and J are TRBV30 and TRBJ2-1, with 8 bases matching TRBD2. With 3 bases clipped from V and 2 bases from J, the junction kept 6 bases outside the gene matches. Germline CDR1 is GTSNPN and CDR2 is SVGIG (reference sequence). This CDR3 contains 15 residues. The CDR3 sequence: CAWSDTSGPYNEQFF. The CDR3 region has the DNA TGTGCCTGGAGCGATACTAGCGGTCCCTACAATGAGCAGTTCTTC.

The genes are TRBV19 and TRBJ1-3; no clear D gene. Germline V gene lookup returns CDR1 LNHDA and CDR2 SQIVND (reference sequence). Trimming removed 1 base from V and 1 base from J, with 5 bases in between. The CDR3 extends over 14 amino acids. DNA for the CDR3: TGTGCCAGTAGTATAGGCGGGTCTGGAAACACCATATATTTT. It specifies CASSIGGSGNTIYF.

The chain uses TRBV6-2 or TRBV6-3 and TRBJ2-5; D is unresolved. CDR3 length: 14 amino acids. Trimming pared 0 bases from V and 5 bases from J, leaving 10 bases between. Germline V gene data show CDR1 as MNHEY and CDR2 as SVGEGT. This CDR3 reads CASSYSVSYETQYF. CDR3 nucleotides: TGTGCCAGCAGTTACTCGGTTTCTTACGAGACCCAGTACTTC.

The chain couples TRBV11-3 to TRBJ2-5; a possible D gene is TRBD2 (6 bases). V was clipped by 5 bases and J by 3 bases, with 10 bases between them. CDR3 length equals 13 residues. CDR1 SGHNT and CDR2 YENEEA come from the germline V gene. CDR3 in amino acids: CASSRLGEETQYF. DNA for the CDR3: TGTGCCAGCAGCAGACTAGGGGAAGAGACCCAGTACTTC.

The rearrangement links TRBV29-1 to TRBJ1-2; 9 bases fit TRBD1. The V gene's germline CDR1 is SQVTM and CDR2 ANQGSEA. This CDR3 is built from 12 residues. CDR3: CGGGQGYYGYTF. The CDR3 nucleotides read TGCGGCGGGGGACAGGGATACTATGGCTACACCTTC.

The genes are TRBV25-1 and TRBJ2-1; possibly TRBD1 for D (5 bases). Germline CDR1 and CDR2: MGHDK and SYGVNS. V shed 3 bases and J shed 5 bases, with 8 bases lying between them. The length of the CDR3 is 13 residues. CDR3: CASSDAGNNEQFF. CDR3 nucleotides: TGTGCCAGCAGTGATGCAGGGAACAATGAGCAGTTCTTC. The entire variable domain, with the rest obtained from reference TRBV25-1 and TRBJ2-1, is as follows: EADIYQTPRYLVIGTGKKITLECSQTMGHDKMYWYQQDPGMELHLIHYSYGVNSTEKGDLSSESTVSRIRTEHFPLTLESARPSHTSQYLCASSDAGNNEQFFGPGTRLTVL.

The chain recombines TRBV6-1 with TRBJ1-3; D may be TRBD1 (5 bases). CDR3 length: 19 amino acids. V lost 4 bases and J lost 0, with 22 bases in between. Germline V gene lookup returns CDR1 MNHNS and CDR2 SASEGT. This chain's CDR3 is CASSVRPWGGHSSGNTIYF. DNA for the CDR3: TGTGCCAGCAGTGTACGTCCGTGGGGTGGACACTCCTCTGGAAACACCATATATTTT.

The J gene is TRBJ1-2, the V gene TRBV14; the match to TRBD1 covers 7 bases. The CDR3 length is 14 residues. V was pared by 4 bases and J by 8 bases, with 10 bases of the junction left unmatched. Germline V gene data show CDR1 as SGHDN and CDR2 as FVKESK. This chain's CDR3 is CASSPTRGSGGYTF. The CDR3 coding sequence is TGTGCCAGCAGCCCGACCAGGGGGTCCGGCGGCTACACCTTC.

V and J are TRBV5-1 and TRBJ2-5; D possibly corresponds to TRBD2 (6 bases). Germline lookup yields CDR1 SGHRS and CDR2 YFSETQ. The CDR3 extends over 15 amino acids. V was cut by 4 bases and J by 5 bases, with 18 bases left in between. As DNA, the CDR3 is TGCGCCAGCAGCGGACCTAAAGTGGGGAGGGAGACCCAGTACTTC. Residues: CASSGPKVGRETQYF. The variable domain in full, completed from reference TRBV5-1 and TRBJ2-5, reads KAGVTQTPRYLIKTRGQQVTLSCSPISGHRSVSWYQQTPGQGLQFLFEYFSETQRNKGNFPGRFSGRQFSNSRSEMNVSTLELGDSALYLCASSGPKVGRETQYFGPGTRLLVL.

The chain couples TRBV12-3 or TRBV12-4 to TRBJ2-5; weak D call: TRBD1 (6 bases). The V end was cut by 4 bases, the J end by 1 base, with 16 bases between. CDR3 length equals 16 residues. CDR3 residues: CASSSDRNPGQETQYF. The CDR3 DNA follows: TGTGCCAGCAGTTCAGACAGGAACCCTGGCCAAGAGACCCAGTACTTC.

This clonotype was seen repeatedly, ten times or more. J is TRBJ2-3 and V is TRBV11-2; D is ambiguous. Germline values: CDR1 SGHAT, CDR2 FQNNGV. The V gene lost 5 bases and the J gene lost 0 bases, with 6 bases spanning the gap. The CDR3 has 13 amino acids. The CDR3 sequence is CASSANSTDTQYF. CDR3 nucleotide sequence: TGTGCCAGCAGCGCCAACAGCACAGATACGCAGTATTTT. The full variable domain, with the rest looked up from reference TRBV11-2 and TRBJ2-3, is EAGVAQSPRYKIIEKRQSVAFWCNPISGHATLYWYQQILGQGPKLLIQFQNNGVVDDSQLPKDRFSAERLKGVDSTLKIQPAKLEDSAVYLCASSANSTDTQYFGPGTRLTVL.

This clonotype has only a few counts. This chain joins TRBV20-1 and TRBJ1-2; perhaps TRBD1 as D (5 bases). Germline CDR1 is DFQATT and CDR2 is SNEGSKA (reference sequence). CDR3 size: 14 residues. Trimming took 0 bases from V and 8 from J, leaving 16 bases between them. The CDR3 is CSAREQDGRRGYTF. Written as DNA, the CDR3 is TGCAGTGCTAGAGAACAGGACGGACGAAGAGGCTACACCTTC.

This clonotype was picked up a small number of times. The chain employs TRBV19 and TRBJ1-3, with TRBD1 matching over 8 bases. V was clipped by 7 bases and J by 0 bases; unmatched bases: 5. The CDR3 spans 15 residues. Germline V gene data show CDR1 as LNHDA and CDR2 as SQIVND (reference sequence). DNA for the CDR3: TGTGCCAGTACTCCGGGACAGGTCTCTGGAAACACCATATATTTT. It specifies CASTPGQVSGNTIYF.

This clonotype occurred a few times. The chain combines TRBV5-5 with TRBJ1-2; D unclear. This CDR3 has 15 residues. Per the germline V gene, CDR1 is SGHKS and CDR2 is YYEKEE (reference sequence). V lost 0 bases and J lost 2, with 11 bases in between. CDR3 sequence: CASSLVQTSNYGYTF. The CDR3 nucleotides read TGTGCCAGCAGCTTGGTCCAGACTTCAAACTATGGCTACACCTTC.

This clonotype occurred a few times. This rearrangement joins TRBV5-8 to TRBJ1-5; no reliable D call. V dropped 4 bases and J dropped 2 bases, with 16 bases sitting between them. Germline CDR1 and CDR2: SGHTS and YDEGEE. This CDR3 has 16 amino acids. Here the CDR3 reads CASSRGGGGGNQPQHF. CDR3 nucleotides: TGTGCCAGCAGCAGAGGAGGAGGAGGCGGCAATCAGCCCCAGCATTTT. Supplemented by reference TRBV5-8 and TRBJ1-5, the full variable domain reads EAGVTQSPTHLIKTRGQQATLRCSPISGHTSVYWYQQALGLGLQFLLWYDEGEERNRGNFPPRFSGRQFPNYSSELNVNALELEDSALYLCASSRGGGGGNQPQHFGDGTRLSIL.

The sample holds a few counts of this clonotype. The rearrangement links TRBV9 to TRBJ1-6; D possibly corresponds to TRBD1 (5 bases). This CDR3 is built from 15 residues. CDR1 is SGDLS, CDR2 YYNGEE, per germline. Trimming pared 0 bases from V and 9 bases from J, leaving 13 bases between. The CDR3 coding sequence is TGTGCCAGCAGCGTAGGTTCAGGGCTGGCTTCACCCCTCCACTTT. Encoded protein: CASSVGSGLASPLHF.

This clonotype was counted many times. The chain joins TRBV2 to TRBJ2-1; 9 bases align to TRBD1. This CDR3 is built from 15 residues. Germline-derived CDR1 and CDR2 are SNHLY and FYNNEI. V shed 4 bases and J 3 bases; nucleotides not matched to a gene: 4. The chain's CDR3 is CASSGGQGNYNEQFF. The CDR3 bases are TGTGCCAGCAGTGGTGGACAGGGGAACTACAATGAGCAGTTCTTC.

The chain combines TRBV6-2 or TRBV6-3 with TRBJ2-3, with D perhaps matching TRBD2 (5 bases). V was cut by 8 bases and J by 2 bases, with 17 bases left in between. The CDR3 is made up of 15 amino acids. Germline-derived CDR1 and CDR2 are MNHEY and SVGEGT. The CDR3 sequence is CASRLRQDFTDTQYF. Here the CDR3 DNA reads TGTGCCAGCCGCTTGCGGCAGGACTTCACAGATACGCAGTATTTT.

This clonotype was counted a few times. The V gene is TRBV5-1, the J gene TRBJ2-7, with TRBD2 matching 9 bases. V lost 0 bases, J lost 6 bases, and 4 bases stayed unmatched. The germline V gene encodes CDR1 SGHRS and CDR2 YFSETQ. The CDR3 consists of 14 residues. The CDR3 here is CASSLGASGVEQYF. The CDR3 DNA reads TGCGCCAGCAGCTTGGGGGCTAGCGGGGTCGAGCAGTACTTC.

The table lists this clonotype with many counts. The gene calls are TRBV20-1 and TRBJ2-3, with 10 bases aligning to TRBD2. The CDR3 is 14 amino acids. CDR1 is DFQATT, CDR2 SNEGSKA, per germline (reference sequence). V shed 6 bases and J 2 bases; nucleotides not matched to a gene: 5. In DNA, the CDR3 is TGCAGTGCCCGGACTAGCGGAGCCACAGATACGCAGTATTTT. Translated, it gives CSARTSGATDTQYF.

This clonotype has a handful of counts. This chain connects TRBV6-1 to TRBJ2-3; D remains unclear. Between the trimmed V and J ends, which lost 1 base and 0 bases, there was a span of 11 bases. The CDR3 runs to 16 residues. CDR1 MNHNS and CDR2 SASEGT come from the germline V gene. The CDR3 sequence is CASSEVWFRSTDTQYF. The DNA of the CDR3 is TGTGCCAGCAGTGAAGTCTGGTTTCGTAGCACAGATACGCAGTATTTT.

J is TRBJ1-4 and V is TRBV2, with a tentative D call TRBD1 (5 bases). With 7 bases removed from V and 5 bases from J, the gap between germline ends came to 14 bases. The V gene's germline CDR1 is SNHLY and CDR2 FYNNEI. This CDR3 is 14 amino acids long. CDR3 region: CASNRNGANEKLFF. CDR3 sequence (DNA): TGTGCCAGCAATAGAAATGGGGCAAATGAAAAACTGTTTTTT.

The V gene is TRBV7-9, the J gene TRBJ2-3; 11 nucleotides match TRBD2. Germline CDR1 is SEHNR and CDR2 is FQNEAQ (reference sequence). The CDR3 length is 19 residues. V lost 5 bases to trimming and J lost 0 bases; unmatched junction nucleotides: 13. The CDR3 loop is CASSPRGTSGYTSTDTQYF. CDR3 in DNA: TGTGCCAGCAGCCCGAGGGGGACTAGCGGATATACTAGCACAGATACGCAGTATTTT.

This clonotype was seen more than once but under ten times. The rearrangement uses TRBV27 and TRBJ1-6; D gene ambiguous. V was cut by 1 base and J by 10 bases, with 20 bases left in between. CDR1 and CDR2 from the germline V gene are MNHEY and SMNVEV (reference sequence). The CDR3 loop spans 17 amino acids. For the CDR3, the DNA is TGTGCCAGCAGTTTATGGAGGACCCCCACCCGTGAATCACCCCTCCACTTT. This encodes CASSLWRTPTRESPLHF.

This clonotype was found a few times. The rearrangement uses TRBV28 and TRBJ2-1, with D hard to call. Trimming removed 7 bases from V and 0 bases from J, with 19 bases in between. This CDR3 is built from 17 residues. Per germline, CDR1 MDHEN and CDR2 SYDVKM. The CDR3 region is CASTTRVGQSSYNEQFF. As DNA, the CDR3 is TGTGCCAGCACAACCCGGGTCGGGCAGAGCTCCTACAATGAGCAGTTCTTC. Looking up the rest from reference TRBV28 and TRBJ2-1 gives the full variable domain: DVKVTQSSRYLVKRTGEKVFLECVQDMDHENMFWYRQDPGLGLRLIYFSYDVKMKEKGDIPEGYSVSREKKERFSLILESASTNQTSMYLCASTTRVGQSSYNEQFFGPGTRLTVL.

This clonotype was detected ten times or more. V usage is TRBV11-2 and J usage is TRBJ2-7; D possibly uses TRBD1 or TRBD2 (6 bases each). Germline V lookup: CDR1 SGHAT, CDR2 FQNNGV. This CDR3 has 14 residues. V was clipped by 0 bases and J by 7 bases, with 13 bases between them. CDR3 sequence reads: CASSLDSGAGEQYF. The CDR3 coding sequence is TGTGCCAGCAGCTTAGATTCGGGGGCGGGGGAGCAGTACTTC.